The clone carrying this T cell receptor beta chain was observed at least ten times. Its antigen is undetermined. This sample was included in a study of T cells in Graves' hyperthyroidism and ophthalmopathy. Overall study findings and caveats: From stable hyperthyroidism, ophthalmopathy was set apart by a 13 V-J model.

Stable hyperthyroidism: no ophthalmopathy progression over 18 months of follow-up. In making diagnoses, clinical symptoms, serum thyroxine and TRAb, thyroid ultrasound and orbital computed tomography were all used. Each 10 ml fresh peripheral blood draw supplied the PBMCs. From RNA transcripts, TCR beta CDR3 regions were amplified. The primer set for the first-round RT-PCR of the TCR CDR3 was HTBI. TCRdb reprocessed the multiplex PCR reads with MiXCR, giving one entry per CDR3 protein. The sample holds roughly 840,000 distinct CDR3 sequences, roughly 40% seen once. The CDR3 totals 15 residues. Germline loops: CDR1 SGHTA, CDR2 FQGNSA. The junction had 4 bases not matched to a gene; V was cut back by 0 bases and J by 4 bases.

The chain uses TRBV7-2 and TRBJ1-2, with 8 bases identical to TRBD1. Sequenced material: blood. This TCR came from a man between 18 and 29 years old with Graves' hyperthyroidism. In DNA form, the CDR3 reads TGTGCCAGCAGCTTAGCGGACAGGGTCACCTATGGCTACACCTTC. Amino acids: CASSLADRVTYGYTF.